This T cell receptor beta chain was obtained from a study of CD8 T cells in ankylosing spondylitis. Making the TCR beta libraries involved quantitative 5'-RACE with molecular barcodes. MiXCR, applied by TCRdb to the 5' RACE reads, yields one record per CDR3 protein. The sample contains approximately 110,000 distinct CDR3 sequences, 24% of which appear only once. Findings of the study overall: Reports of some motif variants in reactive arthritis synovial fluid and blood predate this one. Blood of patients with ankylosing spondylitis appeared to be characterized by a TCR beta motif of fewer than 10 highly homologous variants.

Losses at the gene ends were 1 base for V and 1 base for J; bases not matched to a gene: 4. The CDR3 extends over 15 amino acids. Germline loops: CDR1 SGHTA, CDR2 FQGNSA. As regards this clonotype: No antigen is known for it.

The TCR sequence derives from a male donor with ankylosing spondylitis. The sequencing sample was made of synovial fluid, either unsorted or a sorted T cell fraction (not recorded which). J is TRBJ2-7 and V is TRBV7-2; 7 positions agree with TRBD2. CDR3 amino acids: CASSLVASGSYEQYF. In DNA, the CDR3 is TGTGCCAGCAGCTTAGTGGCTAGCGGATCCTACGAGCAGTACTTC.